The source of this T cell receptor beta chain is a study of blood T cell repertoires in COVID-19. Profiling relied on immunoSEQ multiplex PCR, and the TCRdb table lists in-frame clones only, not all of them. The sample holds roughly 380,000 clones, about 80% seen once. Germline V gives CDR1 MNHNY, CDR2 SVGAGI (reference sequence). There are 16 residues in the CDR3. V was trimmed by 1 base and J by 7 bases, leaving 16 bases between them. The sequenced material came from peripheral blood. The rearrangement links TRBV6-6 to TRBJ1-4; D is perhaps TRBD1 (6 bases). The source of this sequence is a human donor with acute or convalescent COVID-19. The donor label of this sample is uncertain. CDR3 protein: CASSYYSGGGGEKLFF. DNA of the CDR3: TGTGCCAGCAGTTACTACTCGGGGGGGGGCGGTGAAAAACTGTTTTTT.